What follows are 20 T cell receptor beta chains derived from one specimen sequenced in a study of metastatic and nonmetastatic thyroid tumors. TCRdb reanalyzed the PCR reads with MiXCR. The sample consists of approximately 20,000 clones, more than 15% of them appearing once. Among the patients, none had received any treatment before thyroid surgery. The specimen sequenced was blood. Source of these receptors: a female donor with papillary thyroid cancer or a benign thyroid nodule (not recorded which). Some clones in this sample may be carry-over from other donors' samples.

In its sample, this clone was seen many times. The rearrangement uses TRBV11-2 and TRBJ1-2, with 9 bases aligning to TRBD1. The V segment lost 5 bases and the J segment 3 bases; nucleotides outside the gene matches: 13. The germline gives CDR1 SGHAT, CDR2 FQNNGV. This CDR3 has 17 residues. The CDR3 DNA reads TGTGCCAGCAGCGCCCGGGACAGGGCCTACGGAGACTATGGCTACACCTTC. This gives the protein CASSARDRAYGDYGYTF.

This clone is labeled as medium-sized (0.01 to 0.1%). Here the CDR3 reads CATSTEIHRTGDSNQPQHF. CDR3 sequence (DNA): TGTGCCACCAGCACAGAAATACATAGGACAGGGGATAGCAATCAGCCCCAGCATTTT. The chain has TRBV15 and TRBJ1-5, with 9 bases lining up with TRBD1. V lost 4 bases to trimming and J lost 0 bases; unmatched junction nucleotides: 13. CDR3 length equals 19 residues. Germline V gene lookup returns CDR1 LNHNV and CDR2 YYDKDF (reference sequence).

Only a few counts were recorded for this clone. This could be a read error, since a much larger clone is one nucleotide away. This sample also contains other DNA sequences that code for the same CDR3. The chain joins TRBV29-1 to TRBJ2-2, with 8 bases matching TRBD1. The CDR3 length is 13 residues. The germline gives CDR1 SQVTM, CDR2 ANQGSEA. The CDR3 coding sequence is TGCAGCGTAGACAGGGGCTACACCGGGGAGCTGTTTTTC. It specifies CSVDRGYTGELFF.

By sample fraction, this clone is medium-sized. The chain links TRBV28 to TRBJ1-2; 9 bases map to TRBD1. CDR1 is MDHEN and CDR2 is SYDVKM in the germline V gene. V shed 4 bases, J shed 6 bases, and the junction held 15 bases outside the gene matches. The CDR3 consists of 17 residues. This chain's CDR3 is CASSSPAATGGGHGYTF. The CDR3 bases are TGTGCCAGCAGTTCCCCGGCCGCGACAGGGGGAGGCCATGGCTACACCTTC.

This clone was detected ten times or more. The gene calls are TRBV20-1 and TRBJ2-5; 10 bases line up with TRBD2. The V gene end was trimmed by 6 bases and the J gene end by 4 bases; junction bases not matched to a gene: 5. This CDR3 comprises 13 residues. Germline V CDR1 and CDR2: DFQATT, SNEGSKA (reference sequence). DNA of the CDR3: TGCAGTGCCCAGCTAGCGGGGGTAGAGACCCAGTACTTC. Translated: CSAQLAGVETQYF.

This clone appeared many times. The same CDR3 is also encoded by other DNA sequences in this sample. The chain has TRBV7-2 and TRBJ1-6; 8 bases are a match to TRBD1. The junction had 3 bases not matched to a gene; V was cut back by 2 bases and J by 9 bases. CDR3 size: 14 residues. The germline CDR1 and CDR2 sequences are SGHTA and FQGNSA. CDR3 sequence reads: CASSLRQGASPLHF. Here the CDR3 DNA reads TGTGCCAGCAGCTTACGGCAGGGGGCTTCACCCCTCCACTTT.

This clone was recorded many times. The chain links TRBV2 to TRBJ2-5; D gene ambiguous. The germline V and J ends were trimmed by 2 bases and 5 bases, with 9 bases remaining between them. The CDR3 sequence is 13 residues long. CDR1 and CDR2 (germline): SNHLY, FYNNEI. This CDR3 is CASSELQGETQYF. The CDR3 bases are TGTGCCAGCAGTGAACTTCAAGGGGAGACCCAGTACTTC.

This clone was detected ten times or more. V is TRBV5-5 and J is TRBJ2-7, with TRBD1 matching 7 bases. The CDR3 is made up of 15 amino acids. J was trimmed by 3 bases and V by 4 bases; bases with no gene match: 10. The germline CDR1 and CDR2 sequences are SGHKS and YYEKEE (reference sequence). The CDR3 nucleotides read TGTGCCAGCAGCGCCCCGACAGGGTTGGGCTACGAGCAGTACTTC. Protein: CASSAPTGLGYEQYF.

In this sample, this clone turned up many times. V usage is TRBV27 and J usage is TRBJ1-1, with D unresolved. This CDR3 is 14 amino acids long. CDR1 is MNHEY, CDR2 SMNVEV, per germline (reference sequence). V lost 2 bases, J lost 8 bases, and 15 bases lay in between. The chain's CDR3 is CASSLIGIGFEAFF. DNA for the CDR3: TGTGCCAGCAGTTTAATAGGAATCGGTTTCGAAGCTTTCTTT.

Details on this clone: Other DNA sequences in the sample encode the same CDR3. The chain employs TRBV9 and TRBJ2-5; 9 positions match TRBD2. CDR3 length: 15 residues. J was trimmed by 4 bases and V by 4 bases; bases with no gene match: 8. Germline V CDR1 and CDR2: SGDLS, YYNGEE. The CDR3 nucleotides are TGTGCCAGCAGCCCGGCACTAGCGGGCGCAGAGACCCAGTACTTC. This codes for CASSPALAGAETQYF.

This clone showed up just a few times. A much bigger clone sits one base away, suggesting this may be a read error. At the DNA level, this CDR3 is encoded by other sequences in the same sample as well. The chain has TRBV4-2 and TRBJ2-7, with 9 nucleotides matching TRBD1. This CDR3 is 17 amino acids long. J was trimmed by 6 bases and V by 6 bases; bases with no gene match: 18. CDR1 is LGHNA, CDR2 YNFKEQ, per germline. In DNA form, the CDR3 reads TGTGCCAGCAGTGGAACCGGGACAGGGTACCGTGAGGGCGAGCAGTACTTC. The encoded protein is CASSGTGTGYREGEQYF.

This clone ranks as medium-sized. This chain connects TRBV27 to TRBJ1-5, with 7 bases matching TRBD1. V lost 7 bases to trimming and J lost 0 bases; unmatched junction nucleotides: 3. CDR1 and CDR2 from the germline V gene are MNHEY and SMNVEV (reference sequence). This CDR3 has 14 residues. The DNA of the CDR3 is TGTGCCAGCAAACGACAGGGTAGCAATCAGCCCCAGCATTTT. Its translation: CASKRQGSNQPQHF.

This clone ranks as medium-sized. The gene calls are TRBV28 and TRBJ1-2; maybe TRBD1 (6 bases). Per the germline V gene, CDR1 is MDHEN and CDR2 is SYDVKM. The CDR3 totals 16 residues. Trimming shortened V by 6 bases and J by 3 bases, and 20 bases separated the two germline ends. The CDR3 DNA reads TGTGCCAGCAGGATTCCCTCGAGTGGGGGCCACTATGGCTACACCTTC. Its protein is CASRIPSSGGHYGYTF.

This clone is medium-sized. V gene TRBV6-1 combines with J gene TRBJ1-5; D is ambiguous. The length of the CDR3 is 12 residues. The V and J ends lost 3 bases and 4 bases respectively, with 4 bases between them. CDR1 and CDR2 from the germline V gene are MNHNS and SASEGT. CDR3 DNA: TGTGCCAGCAGTGAGGGGAATCAGCCCCAGCATTTT. Its translation is CASSEGNQPQHF.

Ten or more counts support this clone. The chain uses TRBV5-5 and TRBJ2-7, with a tentative D call TRBD2 (5 bases). With 1 base removed from V and 6 bases from J, the gap between germline ends came to 14 bases. From germline, CDR1 is SGHKS and CDR2 YYEKEE (reference sequence). CDR3 length: 14 residues. In DNA, the CDR3 is TGTGCCAGCAGCTTGCGTGAGGGCCGCGCCGAGCAGTACTTC. Amino acid sequence: CASSLREGRAEQYF.

The sample holds many counts of this clone. The rearrangement uses TRBV5-1 and TRBJ2-1; 10 bases agree with TRBD2. The V and J ends lost 4 bases and 8 bases, in that order; junction bases with no gene match: 6. Per germline, CDR1 SGHRS and CDR2 YFSETQ. The CDR3 covers 14 residues. This CDR3 is CASSPTSGSYEQFF. The CDR3 DNA reads as TGCGCCAGCAGCCCGACTAGCGGGTCCTATGAGCAGTTCTTC. The variable domain in full, with the rest retrieved from reference TRBV5-1 and TRBJ2-1, is KAGVTQTPRYLIKTRGQQVTLSCSPISGHRSVSWYQQTPGQGLQFLFEYFSETQRNKGNFPGRFSGRQFSNSRSEMNVSTLELGDSALYLCASSPTSGSYEQFFGPGTRLTVL.

This clone was seen many times. A much larger clonotype is one base distant, so this may be a read error. This same CDR3 is encoded by further DNA sequences in the sample. The CDR3 sequence: CASRATSGLNNEQFF. The CDR3 DNA sequence: TGCGCCAGCAGAGCCACCTCGGGACTAAACAATGAGCAGTTCTTC. V gene TRBV6-1 combines with J gene TRBJ2-1; TRBD2 matches 7 bases. Germline loops: CDR1 MNHNS, CDR2 SASEGT. CDR3 size: 15 residues.

Concerning this clone: This sequence may be a read error, since a much larger clone differs from it by one base. The CDR3 nucleotides read TGTGCCGGCAGCTTGCGGGACACCTACGAGCAGTACTTC. Its translation is CAGSLRDTYEQYF. The V call is TRBV7-8, the J call TRBJ2-7; D could derive from TRBD1 or TRBD2 (6 bases each). The CDR3 sequence is 13 residues long. Germline CDR1 is SGHVS and CDR2 is FQNEAQ.

This clone showed up many times. The J gene is TRBJ2-7, the V gene TRBV25-1; D may correspond to TRBD1 or TRBD2 (6 bases each). In germline, CDR1 is MGHDK, CDR2 SYGVNS. Trimming shortened V by 2 bases and J by 2 bases, and 13 bases separated the two germline ends. The CDR3 is 15 residues long. This CDR3 is CASSEEGGTTYEQYF. The CDR3 DNA is TGTGCCAGCAGTGAAGAGGGGGGTACGACCTACGAGCAGTACTTC.

V is TRBV20-1 and J is TRBJ2-7; 7 bases fit TRBD2. The length of the CDR3 is 15 residues. V was clipped by 4 bases and J by 2 bases; unmatched bases: 11. CDR1 DFQATT and CDR2 SNEGSKA come from the germline V gene (reference sequence). The CDR3 is CSANTGTTRTYEQYF. The CDR3 DNA is TGCAGTGCTAACACCGGGACTACAAGAACCTACGAGCAGTACTTC.